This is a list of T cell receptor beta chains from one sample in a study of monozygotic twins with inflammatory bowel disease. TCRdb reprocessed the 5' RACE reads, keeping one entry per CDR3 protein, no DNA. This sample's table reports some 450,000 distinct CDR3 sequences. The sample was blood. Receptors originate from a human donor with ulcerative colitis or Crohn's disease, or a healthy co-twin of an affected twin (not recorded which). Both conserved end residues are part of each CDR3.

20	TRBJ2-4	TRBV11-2	CASSFYRLSLAGGVKNIQYF
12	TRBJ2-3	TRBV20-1	CSAGGGTDTQYF
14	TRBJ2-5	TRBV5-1	CASSPTSGGETQYF
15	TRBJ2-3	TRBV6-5	CASSYRGGRTDTQYF
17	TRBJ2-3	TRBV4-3	CASSRRASGLVTDTQYF
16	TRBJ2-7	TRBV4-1	CASSQDPDRGLPEQYF
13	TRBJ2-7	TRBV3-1	CASSRTTMYEQYF
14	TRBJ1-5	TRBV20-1	CSATLHGGNQPQHF
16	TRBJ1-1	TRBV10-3	CAISDPVTSMNTEAFF
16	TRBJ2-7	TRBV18	CASSSARDRGLYEQYF
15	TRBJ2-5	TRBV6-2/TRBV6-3	CASSRGTSGRETQYF
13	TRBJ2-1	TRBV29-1	CSVSGGFYNEQFF
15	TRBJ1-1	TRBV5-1	CASSLGDTLNTEAFF
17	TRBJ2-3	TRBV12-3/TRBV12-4	CASSLRSERVSTDTQYF
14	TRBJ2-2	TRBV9	CASSVRGSTGELFF
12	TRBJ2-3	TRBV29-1	CSADSSTDTQYF
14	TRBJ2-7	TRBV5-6	CASSGGQGGYEQYF
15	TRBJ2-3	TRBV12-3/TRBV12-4	CASTRIAGSTDTQYF
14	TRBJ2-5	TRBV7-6	CASSSRDNQETQYF
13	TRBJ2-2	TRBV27	CASKFYNTGELFF
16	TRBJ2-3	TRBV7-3	CASSSGTSGRLDTQYF
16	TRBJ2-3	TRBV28	CASSRGLAGGLSTQYF
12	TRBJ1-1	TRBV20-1	CSARPGRTEAFF
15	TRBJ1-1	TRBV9	CASSARGGTDTEAFF
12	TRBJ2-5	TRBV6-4	CASMANFETQYF
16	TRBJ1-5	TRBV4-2	CASSQVPGQTHQPQHF
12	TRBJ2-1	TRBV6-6	CASSFRDNEQFF
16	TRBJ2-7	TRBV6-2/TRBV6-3	CASSYSLERTFYEQYF
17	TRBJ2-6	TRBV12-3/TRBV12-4	CASTPGQGLSGANVLTF
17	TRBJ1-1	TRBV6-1	CASRKGQGGFGVTEAFF
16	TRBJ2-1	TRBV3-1	CASSNGASGRAEEQFF
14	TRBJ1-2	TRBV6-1	CASSPTRQGGGYTF
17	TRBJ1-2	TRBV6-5	CASSSRTGAQANYGYTF